The 12 T cell receptor beta chains below all came from one sample that was sequenced in a study of OX40 agonist ivuxolimab in advanced cancers. Libraries were prepared by immunoSEQ multiplex PCR; TCRdb keeps only in-frame clonotypes and omits some of them. This table has 20,000 to 25,000 clones, about 83% appearing once. Material: CD4+ or CD8+ T cells sorted from blood, obtained in a trial of the OX40 agonist ivuxolimab. These receptors originate from an adult with an advanced solid tumor such as melanoma, head and neck, liver or kidney cancer.

V usage is TRBV28 and J usage is TRBJ2-7; TRBD2 is a possible D gene (6 bases). Germline V gene data show CDR1 as MDHEN and CDR2 as SYDVKM. V was trimmed by 8 bases and J by 0 bases, leaving 17 bases between them. The CDR3 is 15 residues long. The CDR3 DNA reads as TGTGCCAGCGGGCTAGGGACTCTTCTCTCCTACGAGCAGTACTTC. Its translation is CASGLGTLLSYEQYF.

This clone has just a few counts. A junction boundary mismatches the germline segment, possibly from a read error. The V call is TRBV6-5, the J call TRBJ2-3; the match to TRBD1 covers 9 bases. CDR1 MNHEY and CDR2 SVGAGI come from the germline V gene. CDR3 size: 16 residues. Here the CDR3 DNA reads TGTGCCAGCAGTAACTCCCGGGACAGGGTACCAGATACGCAGTATTTT. Translation gives CASSNSRDRVPDTQYF.

The gene calls are TRBV2 and TRBJ2-4; 12 positions match TRBD2. The germline gives CDR1 SNHLY, CDR2 FYNNEI. The V gene end was trimmed by 5 bases and the J gene end by 8 bases; junction bases not matched to a gene: 1. This CDR3 comprises 13 residues. The CDR3 coding sequence is TGTGCCAGCAGTCCTAGCGGGGGGGACATTCAGTACTTC. It translates to CASSPSGGDIQYF.

This clone was counted a few times. V usage is TRBV5-5 and J usage is TRBJ2-7; maybe TRBD1 (6 bases). The ends were cut back, 3 bases at V and 1 base at J, with 14 bases in the middle. The CDR3 contains 15 residues. Germline V lookup: CDR1 SGHKS, CDR2 YYEKEE (reference sequence). Here the CDR3 reads CASSYRQAQSYEQYF. The CDR3 nucleotides are TGTGCCAGCAGCTATAGACAGGCTCAATCCTACGAGCAGTACTTC. The entire variable domain, with the rest obtained from reference TRBV5-5 and TRBJ2-7, is as follows: DAGVTQSPTHLIKTRGQQVTLRCSPISGHKSVSWYQQVLGQGPQFIFQYYEKEERGRGNFPDRFSARQFPNYSSELNVNALLLGDSALYLCASSYRQAQSYEQYFGPGTRLTVT.

The chain has TRBV28 and TRBJ2-6; D perhaps matches TRBD1 (5 bases). V shed 6 bases and J shed 0 bases, with 6 bases lying between them. This CDR3 has 14 amino acids. In germline, CDR1 is MDHEN, CDR2 SYDVKM. The CDR3 here is CASRTASGANVLTF. The CDR3 DNA follows: TGTGCCAGCAGGACAGCCTCTGGGGCCAACGTCCTGACTTTC.

On this clone itself: The same CDR3 can be traced to other DNA sequences in this sample. The chain recombines TRBV6-5 with TRBJ2-5, with TRBD2 matching over 10 bases. The V gene end was trimmed by 2 bases and the J gene end by 1 base; junction bases not matched to a gene: 1. The CDR3 has 15 residues. Germline CDR1 and CDR2: MNHEY and SVGAGI. The CDR3 here is CASSYSGGVQETQYF. CDR3 coding DNA: TGTGCCAGCAGTTACAGCGGGGGGGTCCAAGAGACCCAGTACTTC.

The rearrangement uses TRBV30 and TRBJ1-4, with 7 bases identical to TRBD1. CDR1 and CDR2 (germline): GTSNPN, SVGIG (reference sequence). The junction had 3 bases not matched to a gene; V was cut back by 5 bases and J by 6 bases. The CDR3 runs to 12 residues. The CDR3 region is CAWDRADEKLFF. In DNA form, the CDR3 reads TGTGCCTGGGACAGGGCGGATGAAAAACTGTTTTTT.

The chain joins TRBV5-1 to TRBJ2-3; a weak D match, TRBD2 (5 bases). Looked up from germline, CDR1 is SGHRS and CDR2 is YFSETQ. V lost 0 bases and J lost 1, with 15 bases in between. This CDR3 spans 17 amino acids. The CDR3 sequence is CASSLGTGNGGTDTQYF. Here the CDR3 DNA reads TGCGCCAGCAGCTTGGGGACTGGGAATGGGGGCACAGATACGCAGTATTTT.

The chain recombines TRBV11-2 with TRBJ2-1, with 12 bases matching TRBD2. Looked up from germline, CDR1 is SGHAT and CDR2 is FQNNGV. There are 16 residues in the CDR3. V gave up 5 bases and J gave up 6 bases; unmatched junction bases: 8. The CDR3, as DNA: TGTGCCAGCAGCCAGCTAGCGGGAGGGTTATTCAATGAGCAGTTCTTC. It is translated as CASSQLAGGLFNEQFF.

The V call is TRBV25-1, the J call TRBJ2-7; D unresolved. CDR3 length: 11 amino acids. V was cut by 5 bases and J by 3 bases, with 5 bases left in between. Germline V gene sequence: CDR1 MGHDK, CDR2 SYGVNS. This CDR3 is CASSQDYEQYF. The CDR3, as DNA: TGTGCCAGCAGTCAGGACTACGAGCAGTACTTC.

The chain couples TRBV19 to TRBJ2-5; D may be TRBD1 (6 bases). Near its end, the DNA agrees better with TRBJ2-7, so the J call may be wrong. From germline, CDR1 is LNHDA and CDR2 SQIVND (reference sequence). This CDR3 comprises 13 residues. The CDR3, as DNA: TGTGCCAGTAGTATGTTGACAGGCTACGAGCAGTACTTC. This translates into CASSMLTGYEQYF.

The chain has TRBV7-9 and TRBJ2-2; D is unresolved. CDR1 and CDR2 from the germline V gene are SEHNR and FQNEAQ (reference sequence). The CDR3 runs to 15 residues. V was shortened by 3 bases and J by 5 bases, with 13 bases between the two germline ends. DNA of the CDR3: TGTGCCAGCAGCTTGAGTTTAGAGGTGACCGGGGAGCTGTTTTTT. Encoded protein: CASSLSLEVTGELFF.